Below, 6 T cell receptor beta chains from the same sample are listed, as sequenced in a study of identifying expanded T cells in peripheral blood. This table comes from immunoSEQ multiplex PCR, and its TCRdb copy is limited to in-frame clones, with some not included. The sample yields about 85,000 clones, more than 75% seen once. Sequencing was carried out using blood. The receptors stem from a person aged 18 to 75 in good health.

The rearrangement uses TRBV4-2 and TRBJ2-3, with 10 bases that match TRBD2. Germline lookup yields CDR1 LGHNA and CDR2 YNFKEQ. The CDR3 is made up of 15 amino acids. Unmatched junction bases numbered 1, after V lost 0 bases and J lost 4 bases. CDR3 protein: CASSQEAGGPDTQYF. CDR3 nucleotide sequence: TGTGCCAGCAGCCAAGAAGCGGGGGGGCCAGATACGCAGTATTTT.

Details on this clone: This sample includes further DNA sequences coding for the same CDR3. The J gene is TRBJ2-7, the V gene TRBV6-5, with 11 bases aligning to TRBD2. Per germline, CDR1 MNHEY and CDR2 SVGAGI. The CDR3 runs 15 residues. J gave up 3 bases and V 0 bases, and 1 base lay outside the gene matches. The CDR3 nucleotides are TGTGCCAGCAGTTACTCAACTAGCGGGGGCTACGAGCAGTACTTC. Protein sequence: CASSYSTSGGYEQYF.

This chain connects TRBV7-2 to TRBJ2-1, with D hard to call. The germline gives CDR1 SGHTA, CDR2 FQGNSA. Trimming took off 5 bases at V and 6 bases at J, with 20 bases between the two ends. The CDR3 runs 16 residues. The CDR3 spells CASSLNIMAASNEQFF. The DNA for the CDR3 is TGTGCCAGCAGCCTCAATATTATGGCAGCCTCCAATGAGCAGTTCTTC.

This clone was detected only a few times. The genes are TRBV7-9 and TRBJ1-6; D gene uncertain. CDR3 length: 11 residues. V lost 4 bases and J 12 bases, leaving 7 bases between the germline ends. Per the germline V gene, CDR1 is SEHNR and CDR2 is FQNEAQ (reference sequence). DNA of the CDR3: TGTGCCAGCAGCTCATTAGAACCCCTCCACTTT. Translation gives CASSSLEPLHF.

This rearrangement joins TRBV19 to TRBJ2-1, with D unclear. The V end was cut by 2 bases, the J end by 2 bases, with 4 bases between. Germline V lookup: CDR1 LNHDA, CDR2 SQIVND (reference sequence). The CDR3 is 13 amino acids. The CDR3 bases are TGTGCCAGTAGTATAAGCACCTACAATGAGCAGTTCTTC. It translates to CASSISTYNEQFF.

The V and J genes are TRBV7-6 and TRBJ1-4; TRBD1 aligns across 9 bases. From germline, CDR1 is SGHVS and CDR2 FNYEAQ. V lost 0 bases and J lost 6; bases outside the gene matches: 8. The CDR3 consists of 17 residues. This CDR3 is CASSLAPPGQGDEKLFF. CDR3 sequence (DNA): TGTGCCAGCAGCTTAGCCCCCCCGGGACAGGGTGATGAAAAACTGTTTTTT.